Each of the 15 T cell receptor beta chains below was sequenced from the same sample in a study of breast tumors, draining lymph nodes, adjacent tissues. TCRdb used MiXCR to reprocess the multiplex PCR reads, holding one entry per CDR3 protein. The sample carries some 53,000 distinct CDR3 sequences, over 40% recorded once. The sequenced material came from breast tumor tissue. Receptors originate from a female donor with breast cancer. Some clones in this sample may be carry-over from other donors' samples.

The chain joins TRBV10-3 to TRBJ2-1; perhaps TRBD1 as D (5 bases). The CDR3 is 14 residues long. The germline V and J ends were trimmed by 11 bases and 5 bases, with 19 bases remaining between them. The germline gives CDR1 ENHRY, CDR2 SYGVKD. CDR3 loop: CAVRALEGDNEQFF. The CDR3 DNA follows: TGTGCCGTCCGGGCCCTCGAAGGGGACAATGAGCAGTTCTTC.

Ten or more counts support this clonotype. The V call is TRBV5-5, the J call TRBJ1-2, with D possibly being TRBD1 (5 bases). In germline, CDR1 is SGHKS, CDR2 YYEKEE (reference sequence). The CDR3 spans 14 residues. V was clipped by 6 bases and J by 0 bases, with 12 bases between them. The CDR3 DNA sequence: TGTGCCAGCATGGGGGGGGTAGCTAACTATGGCTACACCTTC. The encoded protein is CASMGGVANYGYTF.

This clonotype has a single count. It is unclear where the CDR3 begins or ends on the DNA, so no DNA is shown, and the CDR3 is as TCRdb lists it. The chain carries TRBV11-2 and TRBJ2-1; TRBD2 is the table's D call and was not checked against the DNA. Germline V gene sequence: CDR1 SGHAT, CDR2 FQNNGV. The CDR3 is made up of 19 amino acids, end residues included. CDR3 sequence: CASSIYLCSVVWRDNEQFF.

The table lists this clonotype with many counts. One base away lies a much larger clone, so this may be a sequencing read error. The V gene is TRBV5-6, the J gene TRBJ2-6; D remains unclear. This CDR3 is 18 amino acids long. The V end lost 4 bases, the J end lost 2 bases, and 19 bases lay between the germline ends. Germline lookup yields CDR1 SGHDT and CDR2 YYEEEE. The DNA for the CDR3 is TGTGCCAGCAGCACCCTCACAGCGTTGTTGGCTGGGGCCAACGTCCTGACTTTC. Translated: CASSTLTALLAGANVLTF.

This clonotype occurred many times. J is TRBJ2-3 and V is TRBV5-8; no clear D gene. Germline CDR1 SGHTS, CDR2 YDEGEE. The CDR3 has 16 amino acids. V was trimmed by 0 bases and J by 2 bases, leaving 13 bases between them. CDR3: CASSLVTNPDTDTQYF. In DNA, the CDR3 is TGTGCCAGCAGCTTGGTCACTAACCCGGACACAGATACGCAGTATTTT.

This clonotype has a count of ten or more. This sequence joins TRBV12-3 or TRBV12-4 and TRBJ2-2; D is tentatively TRBD1 or TRBD2 (5 bases each). V was cut by 3 bases and J by 4 bases, with 12 bases left in between. The CDR3 consists of 15 residues. This CDR3 is CASSFGGAVTGELFF. The CDR3 DNA sequence: TGTGCCAGCAGTTTTGGGGGAGCGGTCACCGGGGAGCTGTTTTTT.

This clonotype was seen at least ten times. The rearrangement links TRBV10-3 to TRBJ1-2; D remains unclear. The germline V gene encodes CDR1 ENHRY and CDR2 SYGVKD. The germline V and J ends were trimmed by 4 bases and 1 base, with 10 bases remaining between them. There are 14 residues in the CDR3. The CDR3 reads CAISVSPDNYGYTF. CDR3 bases: TGTGCCATCAGTGTGTCACCCGATAACTATGGCTACACCTTC.

This clonotype was counted between two and nine times. The genes are TRBV7-9 and TRBJ2-5; D might be TRBD1 (6 bases). The length of the CDR3 is 13 residues. Trimming cost V 5 bases and J 2 bases, with 9 bases left between them. The germline V gene has CDR1 SEHNR and CDR2 FQNEAQ (reference sequence). CDR3 loop: CASSRTVQETQYF. The CDR3 DNA reads TGTGCCAGCAGCAGGACAGTGCAAGAGACCCAGTACTTC.

The V and J genes are TRBV29-1 and TRBJ2-1; D may be TRBD2 (5 bases). The CDR3 length is 14 residues. The germline gives CDR1 SQVTM, CDR2 ANQGSEA. The CDR3 nucleotides read TGCAGTTTGGGCCAAGGAGGCTCCTACAATGAGCAGTTCTTC. Protein: CSLGQGGSYNEQFF.

This clonotype was observed a few times. This could be a read error, since a much larger clone is one nucleotide away. The V gene is TRBV6-1, the J gene TRBJ2-7; 7 positions agree with TRBD1. This CDR3 comprises 15 residues. CDR1 and CDR2 from the germline V gene are MNHNS and SASEGT. V lost 5 bases and J lost 6; bases outside the gene matches: 13. CDR3 protein: CASSPYTGVGSEQYF. Here the CDR3 DNA reads TGTGCCAGCAGTCCTTACACAGGGGTCGGGTCCGAGCAGTACTTC.

This clonotype was picked up many times. The chain links TRBV29-1 to TRBJ1-1, with a tentative D call TRBD1 (6 bases). Germline V gene sequence: CDR1 SQVTM, CDR2 ANQGSEA. Trimming pared 7 bases from V and 6 bases from J, leaving 18 bases between. CDR3 length equals 13 residues. For the CDR3, the DNA is TGCAGCGCTCGAGTTCAGGGGTCGGCTGAAGCTTTCTTT. Its translation: CSARVQGSAEAFF.

The V call is TRBV7-2, the J call TRBJ1-5; D gene unclear. CDR1 and CDR2 from the germline V gene are SGHTA and FQGNSA. The CDR3 has 14 amino acids. The germline V and J ends were trimmed by 1 base and 0 bases, with 4 bases remaining between them. CDR3 bases: TGTGCCAGCAGCTTAGAGGCTAGCAATCAGCCCCAGCATTTT. Its protein product is CASSLEASNQPQHF.

The rearrangement uses TRBV11-1 and TRBJ2-7, with TRBD2 matching over 9 bases. Germline CDR1 reads SGHAT; CDR2 reads FQDESV (reference sequence). This CDR3 region has 18 residues. Germline trimming cut 5 bases from V and 5 bases from J; bases unmatched to any gene: 19. For the CDR3, the DNA is TGTGCCAGCAGCGTAAAAAGTCGTGGACTAGCGTTTCTCGACGAGCAGTACTTC. Its protein is CASSVKSRGLAFLDEQYF.

Points on this clonotype: A much larger clone lies one base from this, so it may be a read error. The chain uses TRBV6-6 and TRBJ2-1; 12 nucleotides align to TRBD2. Germline V gene sequence: CDR1 MNHNY, CDR2 SVGAGI (reference sequence). The CDR3 sequence is 14 residues long. Germline trimming cut 7 bases from V and 7 bases from J; bases unmatched to any gene: 5. In nucleotides, the CDR3 is TGTGCCAGCAACCGACTAGCGGGAGAGAATGAGCAGTTCTTC. Its translation is CASNRLAGENEQFF.

The chain is built from TRBV20-1 and TRBJ1-5; no definite D call. Trimming took 4 bases from V and 7 from J, leaving 23 bases between them. The CDR3 is 16 residues long. Looked up from germline, CDR1 is DFQATT and CDR2 is SNEGSKA (reference sequence). The CDR3, as DNA: TGCAGTGCTATAAACCTAGCATTGGCTTACGAGCAGCCCCAGCATTTT. Amino acid sequence: CSAINLALAYEQPQHF.